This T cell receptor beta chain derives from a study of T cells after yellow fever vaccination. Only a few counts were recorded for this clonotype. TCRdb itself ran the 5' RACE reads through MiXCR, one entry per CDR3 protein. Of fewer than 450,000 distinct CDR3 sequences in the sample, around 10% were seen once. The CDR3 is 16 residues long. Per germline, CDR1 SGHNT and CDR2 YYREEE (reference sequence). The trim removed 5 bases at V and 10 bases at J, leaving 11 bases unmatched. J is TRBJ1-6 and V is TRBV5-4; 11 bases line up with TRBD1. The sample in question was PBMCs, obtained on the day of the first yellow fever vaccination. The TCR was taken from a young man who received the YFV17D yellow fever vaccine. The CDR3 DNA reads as TGTGCCAGCAGTCCATCCGGGACAGGGGGTTACTCACCCCTCCACTTT. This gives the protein CASSPSGTGGYSPLHF.